These T cell receptor beta chains were read from a single sample in a study of blood T cell repertoires in COVID-19. Sequenced by immunoSEQ multiplex PCR; TCRdb stores in-frame clones only, minus some. The sample comprises about 110,000 clones, 75% to 90% of which are singletons, and 6% to 7% rests with the top ten. Specimen: peripheral blood. These receptor sequences come from a woman between 45 and 65 years old with acute or convalescent COVID-19. The CDR3 runs from the conserved cysteine through the conserved F or W. The D gene is left open where the match is weak.

v_call: TRBV5-1; j_call: TRBJ2-3; d_call: .; cdr3_aa: CASSLVWASTDTQYF
v_call: TRBV30; j_call: TRBJ2-1; d_call: .; cdr3_aa: CAWSSQGYEQFF
v_call: TRBV19; j_call: TRBJ2-2; d_call: .; cdr3_aa: CASSIDSLTRGGELFF
v_call: TRBV19; j_call: TRBJ2-3; d_call: TRBD2; cdr3_aa: CASSNSGGADTQYF
v_call: TRBV5-1; j_call: TRBJ2-1; d_call: .; cdr3_aa: CASSLQGPPDNEQFF
v_call: TRBV12-3/TRBV12-4; j_call: TRBJ2-5; d_call: .; cdr3_aa: CASSFTDQETQYF
v_call: TRBV7-9; j_call: TRBJ1-3; d_call: TRBD1; cdr3_aa: CASSTQGAAGNTIYF
v_call: TRBV9; j_call: TRBJ1-1; d_call: .; cdr3_aa: CASSVGQGPNTEAFF
v_call: TRBV10-3; j_call: TRBJ2-5; d_call: .; cdr3_aa: CASWGVDEETQYF
v_call: TRBV19; j_call: TRBJ1-2; d_call: TRBD1; cdr3_aa: CASSPIQGAGGYTF
v_call: TRBV18; j_call: TRBJ2-2; d_call: .; cdr3_aa: CASSPYGDTGELFF
v_call: TRBV5-1; j_call: TRBJ2-3; d_call: TRBD2; cdr3_aa: CASSSGGTSGGAADTQYF